This TCR beta chain appears in the sequencing data of a study of T cell changes during pregnancy in multiple sclerosis. This clone was found a few times. Using immunoSEQ multiplex PCR, the repertoire was profiled, and TCRdb retains in-frame clones only, with some absent. This sample has roughly 67,000 clones; roughly 92% occur once, and the top ten carry roughly 1.4%. The CDR3 has 14 amino acids. Germline V gene lookup returns CDR1 MGHRA and CDR2 YSYEKL. V lost 5 bases and J lost 4, with 14 bases in between. Sequenced material: peripheral blood, taken in the second trimester of pregnancy. The clonotype was recovered from a female donor with multiple sclerosis, enrolled in a pregnancy study. The rearrangement joins TRBV4-1 to TRBJ1-1; unclear D gene. The CDR3, as DNA: TGCGCCAGCAGCACCGGGATTGAGCTCACTGAAGCTTTCTTT. Its protein is CASSTGIELTEAFF.